This T cell receptor (beta chain) was documented in a study of blood T cell repertoires in COVID-19. On the study more broadly: COVID-19 samples from acute and convalescent phases originated in the United States, Italy and Spain. PBMCs, B-cell-depleted T cells, or T cells were the source of the cDNA or gDNA that made up the material.

This clone was detected only once. Trimming cost V 6 bases and J 5 bases; bases outside gene matches: 10. The germline CDR1 and CDR2 sequences are MNHEY and SVGAGI. This CDR3 region has 15 residues. Authors' processing steps: How many nucleated cells were present was estimated from reference gene primer amplification. The method was immunoSEQ multiplex PCR; TCRdb's version includes in-frame clones alone and lacks a portion of them. V, J and clone size derive from that table, while D and trimming were established from the DNA sequence. The data hold some 250,000 clones, with around nine tenths observed a single time.

The V gene is TRBV6-5, the J gene TRBJ2-7, with 10 bases fitting TRBD2. Sequencing used peripheral blood. This TCR was sampled from a woman aged 40 to 49 who had recovered from COVID-19. CDR3 nucleotide sequence: TGTGCCAGCAGGGAGCGGGAGGGCCTTTTGGACGAGCAGTACTTC. Encoded protein: CASREREGLLDEQYF.